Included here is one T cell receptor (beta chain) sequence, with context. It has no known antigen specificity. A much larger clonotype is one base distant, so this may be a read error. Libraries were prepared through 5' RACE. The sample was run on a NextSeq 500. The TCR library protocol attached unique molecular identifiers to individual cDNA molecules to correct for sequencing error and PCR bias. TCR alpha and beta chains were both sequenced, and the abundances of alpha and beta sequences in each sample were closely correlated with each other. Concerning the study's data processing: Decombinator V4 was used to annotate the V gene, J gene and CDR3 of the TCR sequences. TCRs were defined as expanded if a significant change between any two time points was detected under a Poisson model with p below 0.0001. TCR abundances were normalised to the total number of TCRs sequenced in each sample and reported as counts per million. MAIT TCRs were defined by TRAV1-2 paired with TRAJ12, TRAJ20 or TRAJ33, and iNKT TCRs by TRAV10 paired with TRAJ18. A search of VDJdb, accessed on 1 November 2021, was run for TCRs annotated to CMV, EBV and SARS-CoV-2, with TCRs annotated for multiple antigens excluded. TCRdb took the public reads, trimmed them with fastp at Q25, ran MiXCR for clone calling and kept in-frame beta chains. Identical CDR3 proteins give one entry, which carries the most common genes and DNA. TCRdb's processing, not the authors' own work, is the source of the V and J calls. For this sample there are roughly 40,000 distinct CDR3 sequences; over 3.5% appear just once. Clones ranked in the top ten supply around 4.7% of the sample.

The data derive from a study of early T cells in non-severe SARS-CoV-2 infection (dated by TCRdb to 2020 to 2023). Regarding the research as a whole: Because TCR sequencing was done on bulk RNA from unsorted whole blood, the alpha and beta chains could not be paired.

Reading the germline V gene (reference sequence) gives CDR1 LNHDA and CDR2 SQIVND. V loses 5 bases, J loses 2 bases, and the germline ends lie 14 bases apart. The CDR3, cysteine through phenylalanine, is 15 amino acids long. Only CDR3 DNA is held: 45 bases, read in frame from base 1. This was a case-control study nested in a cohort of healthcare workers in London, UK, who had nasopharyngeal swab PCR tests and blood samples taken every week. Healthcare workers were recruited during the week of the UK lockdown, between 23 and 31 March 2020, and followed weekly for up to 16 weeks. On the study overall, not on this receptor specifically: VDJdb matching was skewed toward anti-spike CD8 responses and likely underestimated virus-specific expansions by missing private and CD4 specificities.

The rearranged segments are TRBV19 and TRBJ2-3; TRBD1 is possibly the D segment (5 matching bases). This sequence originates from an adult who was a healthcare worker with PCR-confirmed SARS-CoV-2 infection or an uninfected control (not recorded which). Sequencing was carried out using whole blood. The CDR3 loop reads CASSPRQTITDTQYF. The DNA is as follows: TGTGCCAGTAGTCCAAGACAGACGATCACAGATACGCAGTATTTT. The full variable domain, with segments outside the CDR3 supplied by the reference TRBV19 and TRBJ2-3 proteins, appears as DGGITQSPKYLFRKEGQNVTLSCEQNLNHDAMYWYRQDPGQGLRLIYYSQIVNDFQKGDIAEGYSVSREKKESFPLTVTSAQKNPTAFYLCASSPRQTITDTQYFGPGTRLTVL.